This T cell receptor (beta chain) was retrieved from a study of shared clonotypes between healthy human individuals. Study findings and constraints: Generation probabilities of non-shared clonotypes were lower (relative to those shared by all four donors).

This CDR3 region has 14 residues. CDR1 MNHNY and CDR2 SVGAGI come from the germline V gene (reference sequence). V lost 5 bases to trimming and J lost 3 bases; unmatched junction nucleotides: 7. This clone has a handful of counts. Its antigen remains unidentified. Positively selected for CCR7, the CD45RO-negative cells used as naive CD8 cells excluded terminally differentiated effector memory CD45RA+ cells. Measured with immunoSEQ multiplex PCR; TCRdb has only the in-frame clones, and not every one. The sample records 1.5 million to 2.5 million clones, just under 95% being singletons. Sequencing was performed on naive CD8+ T cells sorted from blood. The chain combines TRBV6-6 with TRBJ2-7; 7 nucleotides line up with TRBD1. This TCR came from a man aged 18 to 30 in good health. The CDR3 reads CASSSSTGNYEQYF. Here the CDR3 DNA reads TGTGCCAGCAGTAGCTCGACAGGGAACTACGAGCAGTACTTC.